This T cell receptor (beta chain) was sequenced in a study of response to subunit inactivated influenza vaccine. With V trimmed by 2 bases and J by 3 bases, 13 bases remained unmatched. Germline values: CDR1 SGHAT, CDR2 FQDESV (reference sequence). This CDR3 region has 19 residues. TCRdb reanalysed the RT-PCR reads using MiXCR and keeps one entry per CDR3 protein. The sample carries around 570,000 distinct CDR3 sequences, roughly 10% recorded once. This clonotype showed up just a few times. The sample was also linked to a second study, of T cells expressing NK-cell markers. Per that paper: The TCR beta cDNA came from 5'RACE template switching with UMIs. Beta-chain profiling covered CD3+CD56+NKG2C+, CD3+CD56+NKG2C- and CD3+CD56-NKG2C+ sorted subsets. For a handful of donors, these clonotypes were likewise the leading ones in the CD3+CD56-NKG2C+ fraction.

Specimen: PBMCs from blood, collected on the day of vaccination. This chain uses TRBV11-1 with TRBJ2-1, with 10 bases matching TRBD2. The receptor's source is a middle-aged man who received an inactivated influenza vaccine. For the CDR3, the DNA is TGTGCCAGCAGCTTACGGGTTGGACTAGCGGAAACTTTCTACAATGAGCAGTTCTTC. Its protein product is CASSLRVGLAETFYNEQFF.